This T cell receptor (beta chain) was captured in a study of blood T cell repertoires in COVID-19. V lost 5 bases, J lost 7 bases, and 4 bases stayed unmatched. The length of the CDR3 is 14 residues. Germline assignment: CDR1 MNHEY and CDR2 SMNVEV (reference sequence). Measured with immunoSEQ multiplex PCR; TCRdb has only the in-frame clones, and not every one. The repertoire has fewer than 65,000 clones, around 80% of them found once; the top ten carry around a quarter. The clonotype comes from a man between 65 and 80 years old with acute or convalescent COVID-19. The rearrangement links TRBV27 to TRBJ1-5; 11 nucleotides match TRBD1. The specimen sequenced was peripheral blood. As DNA, the CDR3 is TGTGCCAGCAGTCCCGGGACAGGGGGACAGCCCCAGCATTTT. As protein: CASSPGTGGQPQHF.